The 14 T cell receptor beta chains given below trace back to one sample, sequenced in a study of blood T cell repertoires in COVID-19. The data were produced by immunoSEQ multiplex PCR, yet TCRdb's version contains in-frame clones alone and is incomplete. Of some 130,000 clones listed, roughly 72% are singletons. Sequenced input: peripheral blood. These receptors originate from a human donor in a cohort sampled during active COVID-19.

This clone was detected only a few times. The CDR3 nucleotides read TGTGCCAGCAGCTTAGCGCTGTCTAGCGGGTCAAATGAGCAGTTCTTC. This sequence encodes CASSLALSSGSNEQFF. The chain couples TRBV7-9 to TRBJ2-1; 8 positions agree with TRBD2. CDR1 and CDR2 (germline): SEHNR, FQNEAQ (reference sequence). This CDR3 has 16 residues. The trim removed 0 bases at V and 7 bases at J, leaving 8 bases unmatched. Full variable domain (outside the CDR3, taken from reference TRBV7-9 and TRBJ2-1): DTGVSQNPRHKITKRGQNVTFRCDPISEHNRLYWYRQTLGQGPEFLTYFQNEAQLEKSRLLSDRFSAERPKGSFSTLEIQRTEQGDSAMYLCASSLALSSGSNEQFFGPGTRLTVL.

The count of this clone is one. The chain combines TRBV4-1 with TRBJ2-7, with a possible D match to TRBD1 (5 bases). The CDR3 sequence is 14 residues long. V dropped 3 bases and J dropped 2 bases, with 11 bases sitting between them. In germline, CDR1 is MGHRA, CDR2 YSYEKL. The CDR3 here is CASSQEQATYEQYF. CDR3 bases: TGCGCCAGCAGCCAGGAACAGGCGACCTACGAGCAGTACTTC.

The chain carries TRBV10-2 and TRBJ1-1; D remains unclear. V lost 10 bases, J lost 4 bases, and 16 bases lay in between. There are 13 residues in the CDR3. Looked up from germline, CDR1 is WSHSY and CDR2 is SAAADI. Here the CDR3 DNA reads TGCGCCACCCGGCGTGGAGATGTCACTGAAGCTTTCTTT. It is translated as CATRRGDVTEAFF.

This clone showed up just once. The chain couples TRBV4-1 to TRBJ1-4; TRBD1 matches at 8 bases. Germline V gene sequence: CDR1 MGHRA, CDR2 YSYEKL. This CDR3 has 15 residues. After removal of 4 bases from V and 7 bases from J, the junction contained 8 bases not matched to a gene. This chain's CDR3 is CASSPTGVGGEKLFF. Here the CDR3 DNA reads TGCGCCAGCAGCCCGACAGGGGTCGGGGGTGAAAAACTGTTTTTT.

This rearrangement joins TRBV28 to TRBJ2-4, with TRBD1 matching 7 bases. CDR1 MDHEN and CDR2 SYDVKM come from the germline V gene. Trimming at V came to 5 bases and at J to 0 bases, leaving 10 bases not matched to a gene. The CDR3 loop spans 17 amino acids. CDR3 sequence reads: CASSARTGNLAKNIQYF. The CDR3 coding sequence is TGTGCCAGCAGTGCGAGGACAGGCAATCTAGCCAAAAACATTCAGTACTTC.

This clone was picked up one time. J is TRBJ2-5 and V is TRBV7-7, with 7 bases identical to TRBD2. Germline CDR1 reads SSHAT; CDR2 reads FNYEAQ (reference sequence). This CDR3 spans 15 amino acids. J gave up 4 bases and V 5 bases, and 10 bases lay outside the gene matches. The chain's CDR3 is CASSLGLGMAETQYF. CDR3 coding DNA: TGTGCCAGCAGCCTTGGACTAGGAATGGCAGAGACCCAGTACTTC.

This clone was seen once. The chain combines TRBV6-5 with TRBJ2-1; the D gene is possibly TRBD2 (5 bases). Germline V gene lookup returns CDR1 MNHEY and CDR2 SVGAGI. The V and J ends lost 5 bases and 0 bases respectively, with 11 bases between them. This CDR3 comprises 15 residues. The CDR3 bases are TGTGCCAGCAGTCGGACTTCTATCTCCTACAATGAGCAGTTCTTC. It yields the protein CASSRTSISYNEQFF.

This clone appeared a few times. This chain connects TRBV19 to TRBJ2-2; D is perhaps TRBD1 (5 bases). Germline CDR1 reads LNHDA; CDR2 reads SQIVND (reference sequence). The CDR3 runs to 13 residues. V was shortened by 11 bases and J by 0 bases, with 10 bases between the two germline ends. The CDR3 nucleotides read TGTGCCGCACAGGATTCGAACACCGGGGAGCTGTTTTTT. It specifies CAAQDSNTGELFF.

The chain has TRBV19 and TRBJ1-5, with 12 bases that match TRBD1. Germline loops: CDR1 LNHDA, CDR2 SQIVND (reference sequence). The V segment lost 5 bases and the J segment 5 bases; nucleotides outside the gene matches: 7. The CDR3 extends over 16 amino acids. The CDR3 region is CASSYSGTGGYQPQHF. CDR3 nucleotides: TGTGCCAGTAGTTACTCCGGGACAGGGGGCTATCAGCCCCAGCATTTT.

The V call is TRBV5-8, the J call TRBJ1-5; tentatively, D is TRBD1 (5 bases). Germline lookup yields CDR1 SGHTS and CDR2 YDEGEE. The length of the CDR3 is 17 residues. The V end lost 5 bases, the J end lost 2 bases, and 20 bases lay between the germline ends. CDR3 DNA sequence: TGTGCCAGCAGTCGCGCCAAAGGGGTGATGGGCAATCAGCCCCAGCATTTT. Translating gives CASSRAKGVMGNQPQHF.

This clone was counted only a few times. This chain joins TRBV28 and TRBJ1-2; D is uncertain. V gave up 6 bases and J gave up 7 bases, with 9 bases separating them. The CDR3 sequence is 11 residues long. Per the germline V gene, CDR1 is MDHEN and CDR2 is SYDVKM. DNA of the CDR3: TGTGCCAGCAGGGCAGGTTCTGGCTACACCTTC. It translates to CASRAGSGYTF.

V is TRBV30 and J is TRBJ2-1, with TRBD2 matching 9 bases. Trimming cost V 7 bases and J 10 bases; bases outside gene matches: 8. The CDR3 spans 12 residues. Germline V gene data show CDR1 as GTSNPN and CDR2 as SVGIG (reference sequence). CDR3 nucleotides: TGTGCCTACCATCTAGCGGGGAGGGAGCAGTTCTTC. This sequence encodes CAYHLAGREQFF.

The CDR3 region has the DNA TGTGCCATCAGGGTAACAGGGCGGTCTGGAAACACCATATATTTT. It encodes CAIRVTGRSGNTIYF. J is TRBJ1-3 and V is TRBV10-3, with D maybe TRBD1 (6 bases). This CDR3 spans 15 amino acids. The ends were cut back, 6 bases at V and 1 base at J, with 13 bases in the middle. Germline V lookup: CDR1 ENHRY, CDR2 SYGVKD.

The chain joins TRBV30 to TRBJ1-3; D unclear. The CDR3 runs to 13 residues. Germline V gene data show CDR1 as GTSNPN and CDR2 as SVGIG (reference sequence). Trimming took off 1 base at V and 4 bases at J, with 8 bases between the two ends. The CDR3: CAWSAGIGNTIYF. The CDR3 coding sequence is TGTGCCTGGAGTGCCGGGATAGGAAACACCATATATTTT.